This TCR beta chain was captured in a study of blood T cell repertoires in COVID-19. Study-wide context: The United States, Italy and Spain were the sources of the acute and convalescent COVID-19 samples. T cells, B-cell-depleted T cells, or PBMCs supplied cDNA or gDNA.

In the original processing: Estimation of nucleated cell counts relied on the amplification of reference gene primers. Profiled with immunoSEQ multiplex PCR; TCRdb holds only in-frame clones, not every one. V and J calls and clone size follow that table, whereas D and trimming were derived from the DNA. The sample contains about 23,000 clones, approximately 90% of which appear only once. Germline V CDR1 and CDR2: GTSNPN, SVGIG (reference sequence). The CDR3 extends over 13 amino acids. Trimming removed 2 bases at V and 2 bases at J, with 7 bases between. The sequence was collected from a woman older than 75 with acute or convalescent COVID-19. The rearrangement uses TRBV30 and TRBJ1-5, with D perhaps matching TRBD1 (5 bases). Specimen: peripheral blood. The CDR3 DNA sequence: TGTGCCTGGAGTTTAGGGGGCAATCAGCCCCAGCATTTT. Translated: CAWSLGGNQPQHF.